This T cell receptor beta chain was found in a study of blood T cell repertoires in COVID-19. Here immunoSEQ multiplex PCR was the method, and the copy in TCRdb shows in-frame clones only, minus some. The repertoire holds some 230,000 clones, with roughly 89% as singletons. This receptor was obtained from a man under 40 who had recovered from COVID-19. The source material was peripheral blood.

The CDR3 DNA follows: TGCGCCAGCAGCCAAGATCCGAGATCCTATGGCTACACCTTC. Translation: CASSQDPRSYGYTF. The chain is built from TRBV4-1 and TRBJ1-2; D unresolved. With 0 bases removed from V and 4 bases from J, the gap between germline ends came to 9 bases. Germline CDR1 is MGHRA and CDR2 is YSYEKL. The CDR3 runs to 14 residues.